This T cell receptor beta chain was sequenced for a study of shared clonotypes between healthy human individuals. The overall study: Every donor yielded three CD4 naive, three CD4 memory, two CD8 naive and one CD8 memory plate.

The CDR3 is 13 amino acids. Germline CDR1 SGHAT, CDR2 FQNNGV. Trimming stripped 2 bases from V and 2 bases from J, with 6 bases between. With respect to this clone: Its matching antigen is unknown. The identical CDR3 is also encoded by other nucleotide sequences in the sample.

The method was immunoSEQ multiplex PCR; TCRdb's version includes in-frame clones alone and lacks a portion of them. Here the sample spans about 2.4 million clones, more than 80% being singletons. The study, taken as a whole, reports: Non-shared clonotypes had lower generation probabilities than clonotypes shared by all four sorted-subset donors.

This receptor was obtained from a man in his late teens or twenties in good health. V usage is TRBV11-2 and J usage is TRBJ1-2; a possible D gene is TRBD1 (6 bases). Sequencing was performed on naive CD4+ T cells sorted from blood. Regarding subset: CD45RA+ positively selected. CDR3: CASSLQGNYGYTF. In DNA form, the CDR3 reads TGTGCCAGCAGCTTACAGGGGAACTATGGCTACACCTTC. Full variable domain (outside the CDR3, taken from reference TRBV11-2 and TRBJ1-2): EAGVAQSPRYKIIEKRQSVAFWCNPISGHATLYWYQQILGQGPKLLIQFQNNGVVDDSQLPKDRFSAERLKGVDSTLKIQPAKLEDSAVYLCASSLQGNYGYTFGSGTRLTVV.